Listed below are T cell receptor beta chains from one sample, sequenced in a study of control samples from healthy donors and cancer patients. Profiling relied on immunoSEQ multiplex PCR, and the TCRdb table lists in-frame clones only, not all of them. The profile covers 150,000 to 200,000 clones, with roughly 90% appearing a single time and more than 10% taken by the ten largest. Sequencing was done on a sample of blood. These receptors were collected from a young man in good health. Each CDR3 is given with its conserved first and last residue. Fields, in order: CDR3 length, clone size, V gene, J gene, D gene, CDR3 DNA, CDR3 protein. A D gene is named only where the DNA matches it firmly. A row's size may be missing; if present it is once, few, many or a size class.

CDR3 length: 13
clone size: .
V gene: TRBV5-1
J gene: TRBJ2-1
D gene: TRBD1
CDR3 DNA: TGCGCCAGCTATATGGACAGGGGCGATGAGCAGTTCTTC
CDR3 protein: CASYMDRGDEQFF

CDR3 length: 18
clone size: .
V gene: TRBV19
J gene: TRBJ1-3
D gene: .
CDR3 DNA: TGTGCCAGTAGTCCCCTAGCGGCGTCCCGGAGCTCTGGAAACACCATATATTTT
CDR3 protein: CASSPLAASRSSGNTIYF

CDR3 length: 15
clone size: once
V gene: TRBV5-1
J gene: TRBJ2-1
D gene: .
CDR3 DNA: TGCGCCAGCAGCTTGGTGGGGGTCGGAATAAATGAGCAGTTCTTC
CDR3 protein: CASSLVGVGINEQFF

CDR3 length: 13
clone size: .
V gene: TRBV20-1
J gene: TRBJ2-3
D gene: .
CDR3 DNA: TGCAGTGCTAGTCAGGGCAGCACAGATACGCAGTATTTT
CDR3 protein: CSASQGSTDTQYF

CDR3 length: 13
clone size: .
V gene: TRBV6-4
J gene: TRBJ1-5
D gene: TRBD1
CDR3 DNA: TGTGCCAGCAGCTTGACAGGGGGACAGCCCCAGCATTTT
CDR3 protein: CASSLTGGQPQHF

CDR3 length: 17
clone size: .
V gene: TRBV6-2/TRBV6-3
J gene: TRBJ2-7
D gene: .
CDR3 DNA: TGTGCCAGCAGTTACGGCGGGGCCGTTTCCAACTTGGGGGAGCAGTACTTC
CDR3 protein: CASSYGGAVSNLGEQYF

CDR3 length: 15
clone size: .
V gene: TRBV7-2
J gene: TRBJ2-7
D gene: .
CDR3 DNA: TGTGCCAGCAGCTTAGGCTCGAGGGGTTCCTACGAGCAGTACTTC
CDR3 protein: CASSLGSRGSYEQYF

CDR3 length: 12
clone size: few
V gene: TRBV7-3
J gene: TRBJ1-4
D gene: .
CDR3 DNA: TGTGCCAGCAGCTTAACGTGGGAAAAACTGTTTTTT
CDR3 protein: CASSLTWEKLFF

CDR3 length: 15
clone size: .
V gene: TRBV7-9
J gene: TRBJ1-5
D gene: .
CDR3 DNA: TGTGCCAGCAGCTTAGGAGAGCATAGCAATCAGCCCCAGCATTTT
CDR3 protein: CASSLGEHSNQPQHF

CDR3 length: 14
clone size: few
V gene: TRBV19
J gene: TRBJ2-7
D gene: TRBD2
CDR3 DNA: TGTGCCAGTTCTCAGGGAGCGGGAGCGAGCGAGCAGTACTTC
CDR3 protein: CASSQGAGASEQYF

CDR3 length: 14
clone size: once
V gene: TRBV30
J gene: TRBJ2-2
D gene: TRBD2
CDR3 DNA: TGTGCCTGGATGGAAGGGACTAGTTCCGGGGAGCTGTTTTTT
CDR3 protein: CAWMEGTSSGELFF

CDR3 length: 15
clone size: .
V gene: TRBV5-4
J gene: TRBJ1-6
D gene: .
CDR3 DNA: TGTGCCAGCAGCTTTCAGCGTATCGGTATTTCACCCCTCCACTTT
CDR3 protein: CASSFQRIGISPLHF

CDR3 length: 14
clone size: .
V gene: TRBV4-2
J gene: TRBJ2-2
D gene: .
CDR3 DNA: TGTGCCAGCAGCCCGAGAGGGGGAACCGGGGAGCTGTTTTTT
CDR3 protein: CASSPRGGTGELFF

CDR3 length: 17
clone size: once
V gene: TRBV7-2
J gene: TRBJ2-5
D gene: TRBD2
CDR3 DNA: TGTGCCAGCAGCTTAAGACTAGCGGGAGGTTATAGGGAGACCCAGTACTTC
CDR3 protein: CASSLRLAGGYRETQYF

CDR3 length: 14
clone size: .
V gene: TRBV3-1/TRBV3-2
J gene: TRBJ1-2
D gene: TRBD1
CDR3 DNA: TGTGCCAGCAGCCTACAGGGGGTTGACTATGGCTACACCTTC
CDR3 protein: CASSLQGVDYGYTF

CDR3 length: 15
clone size: .
V gene: TRBV10-3
J gene: TRBJ2-3
D gene: .
CDR3 DNA: TGTGCCATCAGTCCGCTAGGGGCCAACACAGATACGCAGTATTTT
CDR3 protein: CAISPLGANTDTQYF

CDR3 length: 16
clone size: few
V gene: TRBV7-8
J gene: TRBJ2-5
D gene: .
CDR3 DNA: TGTGCCAGCAGCTTAGTCGGTTTACAAGGGCGAGAGACCCAGTACTTC
CDR3 protein: CASSLVGLQGRETQYF

CDR3 length: 16
clone size: .
V gene: TRBV18
J gene: TRBJ2-5
D gene: TRBD2
CDR3 DNA: TGTGCCAGCTCACCAAGGGCTAGCGGGGCCGGGGAGACCCAGTACTTC
CDR3 protein: CASSPRASGAGETQYF

CDR3 length: 13
clone size: .
V gene: TRBV19
J gene: TRBJ1-5
D gene: .
CDR3 DNA: TGTGCCAGTAGTATCCGCCACAATCAGCCCCAGCATTTT
CDR3 protein: CASSIRHNQPQHF

CDR3 length: 12
clone size: .
V gene: TRBV2
J gene: TRBJ2-7
D gene: .
CDR3 DNA: TGTGCCAGCCGGACATCTTCCTACGAGCAGTACTTC
CDR3 protein: CASRTSSYEQYF

CDR3 length: 15
clone size: .
V gene: TRBV9
J gene: TRBJ1-6
D gene: .
CDR3 DNA: TGTGCCAGCAGCGTAGCGGGGCAGAGTAATTCACCCCTCCACTTT
CDR3 protein: CASSVAGQSNSPLHF

CDR3 length: 11
clone size: .
V gene: TRBV2
J gene: TRBJ2-5
D gene: .
CDR3 DNA: TGTGCCAGCTGGACGGAAGAGACCCAGTACTTC
CDR3 protein: CASWTEETQYF

CDR3 length: 14
clone size: .
V gene: TRBV9
J gene: TRBJ2-2
D gene: .
CDR3 DNA: TGTGCCAGCAGCGTAGCAGGGAACACCGGGGAGCTGTTTTTT
CDR3 protein: CASSVAGNTGELFF

CDR3 length: 15
clone size: .
V gene: TRBV20-1
J gene: TRBJ2-1
D gene: .
CDR3 DNA: TGCAGTGCTAGTGTGTCAGGTGGGACCATAAATGAGCAGTTCTTC
CDR3 protein: CSASVSGGTINEQFF

CDR3 length: 18
clone size: .
V gene: TRBV7-9
J gene: TRBJ1-6
D gene: .
CDR3 DNA: TGTGCCAGCAGCTTAGTCGGGGGAGCCCAAAGAAATAATTCACCCCTCCACTTT
CDR3 protein: CASSLVGGAQRNNSPLHF

CDR3 length: 14
clone size: .
V gene: TRBV28
J gene: TRBJ1-6
D gene: .
CDR3 DNA: TGTGCCAGCAGTTTACCCGGGAGTGATTCACCCCTCCACTTT
CDR3 protein: CASSLPGSDSPLHF

CDR3 length: 15
clone size: few
V gene: TRBV5-4
J gene: TRBJ2-5
D gene: TRBD1
CDR3 DNA: TGTGCCAGCAGCTCCAACAGGGGGCGCGGAGAGACCCAGTACTTC
CDR3 protein: CASSSNRGRGETQYF

CDR3 length: 14
clone size: once
V gene: TRBV29-1
J gene: TRBJ2-1
D gene: TRBD1
CDR3 DNA: TGCAGCGTAGGTCCGGGACAGGGTATCCATGAGCAGTTCTTC
CDR3 protein: CSVGPGQGIHEQFF

CDR3 length: 15
clone size: once
V gene: TRBV19
J gene: TRBJ2-3
D gene: .
CDR3 DNA: TGTGCCAGTAGTATCAAGGGGGAGGGCACAGATACGCAGTATTTT
CDR3 protein: CASSIKGEGTDTQYF

CDR3 length: 16
clone size: once
V gene: TRBV6-2/TRBV6-3
J gene: TRBJ2-4
D gene: .
CDR3 DNA: TGTGCCAGCAGTTACAACGGTGGACTAGCCAAAAACATTCAGTACTTC
CDR3 protein: CASSYNGGLAKNIQYF

CDR3 length: 16
clone size: .
V gene: TRBV7-8
J gene: TRBJ1-6
D gene: .
CDR3 DNA: TGTGCCAGCAGCCCCCCCCCAGGGAGGCGAAATTCACCCCTCCACTTT
CDR3 protein: CASSPPPGRRNSPLHF

CDR3 length: 15
clone size: .
V gene: TRBV2
J gene: TRBJ2-6
D gene: TRBD1
CDR3 DNA: TGTGCCAGCGCGACAGGGCTCTCTGGGGCCAACGTCCTGACTTTC
CDR3 protein: CASATGLSGANVLTF

CDR3 length: 17
clone size: .
V gene: TRBV6-2/TRBV6-3
J gene: TRBJ1-5
D gene: .
CDR3 DNA: TGTGCCAGCAGTTACATTGTGGGACGTGAAGGGAATCAGCCCCAGCATTTT
CDR3 protein: CASSYIVGREGNQPQHF

CDR3 length: 15
clone size: .
V gene: TRBV7-9
J gene: TRBJ2-5
D gene: TRBD2
CDR3 DNA: TGTGCCAGCAGCTACCAGCGGGGGGGGGCGGAGACCCAGTACTTC
CDR3 protein: CASSYQRGGAETQYF

CDR3 length: 15
clone size: .
V gene: TRBV5-6
J gene: TRBJ2-2
D gene: .
CDR3 DNA: TGTGCCAGCAGCTTGGGGGTGGGAAACACCGGGGAGCTGTTTTTT
CDR3 protein: CASSLGVGNTGELFF

CDR3 length: 12
clone size: .
V gene: TRBV6-5
J gene: TRBJ1-6
D gene: .
CDR3 DNA: TGTGCCAGCAGTTACTACGGTTCACCCCTCCACTTT
CDR3 protein: CASSYYGSPLHF

CDR3 length: 16
clone size: once
V gene: TRBV5-4
J gene: TRBJ2-5
D gene: TRBD2
CDR3 DNA: TGTGCCAGCAGCTTGTCGAGCGGGGTTTACCAAGAGACCCAGTACTTC
CDR3 protein: CASSLSSGVYQETQYF

CDR3 length: 15
clone size: .
V gene: TRBV19
J gene: TRBJ1-2
D gene: .
CDR3 DNA: TGTGCCAGTAATAGGGACGGACGCTCTAACTATGGCTACACCTTC
CDR3 protein: CASNRDGRSNYGYTF

CDR3 length: 13
clone size: .
V gene: TRBV2
J gene: TRBJ2-2
D gene: .
CDR3 DNA: TGTGCCAGCAGTGAAGCCCATACCGGGGAGCTGTTTTTT
CDR3 protein: CASSEAHTGELFF